The entry that follows covers one T cell receptor beta chain sequence. Its antigen is not known. It was with a sample-barcoded 5' primer and a J-beta primer mix that a second PCR of roughly 6 to 12 cycles was run. One entry per CDR3 protein results from TCRdb running MiXCR on the 5' RACE reads. The sample comprises under 850,000 distinct CDR3 sequences, 35% to 40% of which are singletons, and roughly 13% rests with the top ten. The sample comes from a study of blood T cells in healthy people across ages. Looking at the study overall: Roughly one uniquely barcoded beta molecule per two T cells was captured.

Study-level points and caveats: Diversity estimates drawn from one million T cells were deemed underestimates. TCR beta diversity, measured per million T cells, fell in a roughly linear way with age.

Each sample provided at least 5 micrograms of extracted total RNA. The specimen sequenced was blood. The source is a man between 18 and 35 years old in good health.

The CDR3 nucleotides read TGTGCCAGCAGAACCCCTAGCGGGGCTAAAGATACGCAGTATTTT. Translation gives CASRTPSGAKDTQYF. The V call is TRBV27, the J call TRBJ2-3, with 9 bases fitting TRBD2. This CDR3 has 15 amino acids. Trimming took 6 bases from V and 5 from J; bases not matched to a gene: 9. CDR1 and CDR2 (germline): MNHEY, SMNVEV (reference sequence).